Described below is a single TCR beta chain sequence and its context. This sample is drawn from a study of PD-L1 blockade in urothelial cancer. Overall study context: Once treatment had started, blood was analyzed at 3 weeks (second dose) and again at 6 weeks.

Germline CDR1 reads SGHVS; CDR2 reads FNYEAQ. The CDR3 consists of 16 residues. Trimming shortened V by 0 bases and J by 5 bases, and 17 bases separated the two germline ends. Data came from immunoSEQ multiplex PCR; TCRdb stores just in-frame clones and leaves some out. The sample consists of approximately 100,000 clones, about 85% of them appearing once. The sample here was PBMCs, taken around atezolizumab (anti-PD-L1) treatment. The TCR was taken from a man between 50 and 59 years old with urothelial cancer. V and J are TRBV7-6 and TRBJ2-7, with D unresolved. As DNA, the CDR3 is TGTGCCAGCAGCTTAGCGGTTGGTAGTCTTGTCCACGAGCAGTACTTC. Protein product: CASSLAVGSLVHEQYF. The full variable domain, in which reference TRBV7-6 and TRBJ2-7 provide the parts outside the CDR3, is GAGVSQSPRYKVTKRGQDVALRCDPISGHVSLYWYRQALGQGPEFLTYFNYEAQQDKSGLPNDRFSAERPEGSISTLTIQRTEQRDSAMYRCASSLAVGSLVHEQYFGPGTRLTVT.